This is a list of T cell receptor beta chains from one sample in a study of T cell changes during pregnancy in multiple sclerosis. Here immunoSEQ multiplex PCR was the method, and the copy in TCRdb shows in-frame clones only, minus some. The table includes 88,000 or so clones, just over 90% detected once. Sequenced here: peripheral blood, sampled before pregnancy. These receptors were obtained from a female donor with multiple sclerosis, enrolled in a pregnancy study. CDR3s include the opening cysteine and the closing phenylalanine or tryptophan. A D gene is named only where the DNA matches it firmly. Clone sizes are given selectively: once, few, many, or a class where the clone is expanded.

>NA|NA|TRBV20-1|TRBJ2-1
TGCAGTGCTAGAGATGGCGGAAAGCAGTTCTTC
CSARDGGKQFF
>NA|NA|TRBV2|TRBJ2-5
TGTGCCAGCGGCAGGGCGGGGAATGGGGAGACCCAGTACTTC
CASGRAGNGETQYF
>NA|NA|TRBV7-9|TRBJ2-3
TGTGCCAGCAGCGCGGCCCTGGGAGATACGCAGTATTTT
CASSAALGDTQYF
>NA|NA|TRBV7-9|TRBJ2-2
TGTGCCAGCAGCTTAGAAGGGGCCGGGGAGCTGTTTTTT
CASSLEGAGELFF
>NA|TRBD1|TRBV6-5|TRBJ1-2
TGTGCCAGCAGTGGATTTCCGGACAGGTTCTATGGCTACACCTTC
CASSGFPDRFYGYTF
>NA|TRBD1|TRBV6-4|TRBJ2-2
TGTGCCAGCAGTGAAGGGACAGGGGACACCGGGGAGCTGTTTTTT
CASSEGTGDTGELFF
>once|NA|TRBV9|TRBJ2-1
TGTGCCAGCAGCCCGGAGGGCCGTCCCGGCAATGAGCAGTTCTTC
CASSPEGRPGNEQFF
>NA|TRBD1|TRBV5-5|TRBJ1-4
TGTGCCAGCAGCGCGGGGACAGGGGATCTAGCTAATGAAAAACTGTTTTTT
CASSAGTGDLANEKLFF
>NA|NA|TRBV25-1|TRBJ2-2
TGTGCCAGCAGCCCCCAGGGAAGTAGTAGGGACACCGGGGAGCTGTTTTTT
CASSPQGSSRDTGELFF
>NA|NA|TRBV6-1|TRBJ1-1
TGTGCCAGCAGTGAATCTCAGGGTTTCTACACTGAAGCTTTCTTT
CASSESQGFYTEAFF
>NA|NA|TRBV7-9|TRBJ2-7
TGTGCCAGCAGCCCCGGAGACTACGAGCAGTACTTC
CASSPGDYEQYF
>NA|NA|TRBV19|TRBJ1-2
TGTGCCAGTAGTATTCGTCGGACTGAGGGCTACACCTTC
CASSIRRTEGYTF
>few|TRBD2|TRBV10-3|TRBJ2-1
TGTGCCATCAAAGCTAGCGGACCTTCCGATGAGCAGTTCTTC
CAIKASGPSDEQFF
>NA|NA|TRBV28|TRBJ1-1
TGTGCCAGCAGTTTATATGGGGCAGAAGCTTTCTTT
CASSLYGAEAFF
>NA|TRBD2|TRBV15|TRBJ2-1
TGTGCCACCGGTGTGCTCCCGGGACTAGCATCAGAGCAGTTCTTC
CATGVLPGLASEQFF
>NA|NA|TRBV11-2|TRBJ1-2
TGTGCCAGCAGCGATTCAGGTGGCTACACCTTC
CASSDSGGYTF
>once|TRBD1|TRBV7-3|TRBJ2-2
TGTGCCAGCAGCTCGACAGGGTCGAGCACCGGGGAGCTGTTTTTT
CASSSTGSSTGELFF
>NA|NA|TRBV5-6|TRBJ1-1
TGTGCCAGCAAGGAGAAGAACCGTAACACTGAAGCTTTCTTT
CASKEKNRNTEAFF
>NA|TRBD2|TRBV10-3|TRBJ2-7
TGTGCCATCGGGACTAGCGGGAGAGGTTACGAGCAGTACTTC
CAIGTSGRGYEQYF
>NA|TRBD2|TRBV5-6|TRBJ2-2
TGTGCCAGCAGCTCGAGGGTTGGGACTAGCAGATTCACCGGGGAGCTGTTTTTT
CASSSRVGTSRFTGELFF
>NA|NA|TRBV6-1|TRBJ2-1
TGTGCCAGCAGTGCGTACATTGAGCAGTTCTTC
CASSAYIEQFF
>NA|TRBD2|TRBV2|TRBJ2-5
TGTGCCAGCAGTGGGACTAGCGGGAGGGCCATCCAAGAGACCCAGTACTTC
CASSGTSGRAIQETQYF
>NA|TRBD1|TRBV7-3|TRBJ2-2
TGTGCCAGCAGCTTAGCCGCGTCAGGGGGAAATTTCAACACCGGGGAGCTGTTTTTT
CASSLAASGGNFNTGELFF
>NA|TRBD1|TRBV27|TRBJ2-2
TGTGCCAGCAGTTTATCCCCCGACAGGGCAGACAACACCGGGGAGCTGTTTTTT
CASSLSPDRADNTGELFF
>NA|TRBD2|TRBV5-1|TRBJ2-7
TGCGCCAGCAGCTTGGATGGACTAGCGGGAGGCGAGCAGTACTTC
CASSLDGLAGGEQYF
>once|TRBD1|TRBV28|TRBJ1-3
TGTGCCAGCAGTTGGGACAGGGGTACCCTGCTTGGAAACACCATATATTTT
CASSWDRGTLLGNTIYF
>NA|NA|TRBV10-3|TRBJ2-1
TGTGCCATCAGTCGACAGGCCAATGAGCAGTTCTTC
CAISRQANEQFF
>NA|TRBD2|TRBV9|TRBJ2-1
TGTGCCAGCAGCGTTTCGGCGGGAGGACTCTCCTACAATGAGCAGTTCTTC
CASSVSAGGLSYNEQFF
>NA|NA|TRBV19|TRBJ2-5
TGTGCCAGTAGTACCGGTCTAGTAGAGACCCAGTACTTC
CASSTGLVETQYF
>NA|TRBD1|TRBV19|TRBJ2-7
TGTGCCAGTAGTGTCACAGGGGTTAATGGGGACGAGCAGTACTTC
CASSVTGVNGDEQYF
>once|TRBD1|TRBV2|TRBJ2-4
TGTGCCAGCAGTCCTGACAGGGGGCATAGAAACATTCAGTACTTC
CASSPDRGHRNIQYF
>NA|NA|TRBV5-4|TRBJ1-3
TGTGCCAGCAGCTTGGCCGCAGACTCTGGAAACACCATATATTTT
CASSLAADSGNTIYF
>NA|TRBD1|TRBV5-8|TRBJ2-2
TGTGCCAGCAGCTTGAAGGGGGCCGGTGCCGGGGAGCTGTTTTTT
CASSLKGAGAGELFF
>NA|NA|TRBV28|TRBJ1-1
TGTGCCAGCAGTTTTTTTCAGAACACTGAAGCTTTCTTT
CASSFFQNTEAFF
>NA|NA|TRBV7-9|TRBJ2-2
TGTGCCAGCAGCTTTGGGGGCTTTAGGTCAATGGAGCTGTTTTTT
CASSFGGFRSMELFF
>few|TRBD1|TRBV19|TRBJ1-1
TGTGCCAGTAGTATAGGCAGGGGGCAAGGTACTGAAGCTTTCTTT
CASSIGRGQGTEAFF
>NA|NA|TRBV6-6|TRBJ2-1
TGTGCCAGCAGCTCGACAGGGACTGATGAGCAGTTCTTC
CASSSTGTDEQFF
>NA|TRBD2|TRBV5-4|TRBJ2-6
TGTGCCAGCAGCCCGCAGGGAGGGTCTGGGGCCAACGTCCTGACTTTC
CASSPQGGSGANVLTF
>NA|TRBD1|TRBV2|TRBJ2-1
TGTGCCAGCAGTGCCGGGACAGGGGGAAGCCTAAGCTCCTACAATGAGCAGTTCTTC
CASSAGTGGSLSSYNEQFF
>NA|TRBD1|TRBV19|TRBJ1-2
TGTGCCAGTAGGGAGGCAGGGGGCACGATCTATGGCTACACCTTC
CASREAGGTIYGYTF
>NA|NA|TRBV4-2|TRBJ1-5
TGTGCCAGCAGCCAAGCCGGAGCTAGCAATCAGCCCCAGCATTTT
CASSQAGASNQPQHF
>NA|NA|TRBV30|TRBJ2-5
TGTGCCTGTAGGTCGACATCAGGAAGGCGCGGGGAGACCCAGTACTTC
CACRSTSGRRGETQYF
>NA|TRBD2|TRBV5-1|TRBJ2-1
TGCGCCAGCAGCTTGGGCGTAGGACTAGCGTCCTACAATGAGCAGTTCTTC
CASSLGVGLASYNEQFF
>NA|NA|TRBV29-1|TRBJ2-1
TGCAGCGTTGAAATGACAATTGAGCAGTTCTTC
CSVEMTIEQFF
>once|TRBD1|TRBV27|TRBJ1-4
TGTGCCAGCAGTCCGGACAGGGATCATTATAATGAAAAACTGTTTTTT
CASSPDRDHYNEKLFF
>NA|NA|TRBV6-4|TRBJ2-5
TGTGCCAGCAGCCGTACAAGCCAGTACTTC
CASSRTSQYF
>NA|NA|TRBV7-9|TRBJ2-7
TGTGCCAGCAGCAAAGGGAGGTTTGAGGAGCAGTACTTC
CASSKGRFEEQYF
>NA|NA|TRBV11-2|TRBJ2-7
TGTGCCAGCAGCCAGACGCAGAATACAGGGATCCCCTACGAGCAGTACTTC
CASSQTQNTGIPYEQYF
>NA|NA|TRBV23-1|TRBJ2-7
TGCGCCAGCAGTCAATCGAGGCCAGTATGGAGCTCCTACGAGCAGTACTTC
CASSQSRPVWSSYEQYF
>NA|NA|TRBV18|TRBJ1-2
TGTGCCAGCTCACCGGTGGAGGGGAGGGACTATGGCTACACCTTC
CASSPVEGRDYGYTF
>NA|TRBD1|TRBV7-2|TRBJ2-7
TGTGCCAGCAGCTCCGACAGGGGGAGTTTCGCCGAGCAGTACTTC
CASSSDRGSFAEQYF